Listed here are 8 T cell receptor beta chains from one sample, sequenced in a study of CD8 T cells in ankylosing spondylitis. From the 5' RACE reads, TCRdb called clonotypes with MiXCR, one entry per CDR3 protein. The sample carries fewer than 250,000 distinct CDR3 sequences, approximately 10% recorded once. The sequenced material came from blood, either unsorted or a sorted T cell fraction (not recorded which). The receptors originated from a male donor with ankylosing spondylitis or in good health (not recorded which).

The chain joins TRBV5-1 to TRBJ2-7, with a tentative D call TRBD1 (6 bases). Per germline, CDR1 SGHRS and CDR2 YFSETQ. This CDR3 has 15 residues. V was shortened by 4 bases and J by 2 bases, with 16 bases between the two germline ends. The CDR3 DNA is TGCGCCAGCAGCCCGCTGGGGACAACGACCTACGAGCAGTACTTC. Its protein is CASSPLGTTTYEQYF.

This clonotype appeared many times. The chain joins TRBV5-1 to TRBJ2-1, with D possibly being TRBD1 (6 bases). There are 15 residues in the CDR3. Germline values: CDR1 SGHRS, CDR2 YFSETQ. V was cut by 0 bases and J by 4 bases, with 11 bases left in between. The CDR3 DNA follows: TGCGCCAGCAGCTTGGTTGCACAGGGTTACAATGAGCAGTTCTTC. Protein sequence: CASSLVAQGYNEQFF.

This clonotype appeared a few times. The V gene is TRBV7-3, the J gene TRBJ2-1; D might be TRBD1 (6 bases). CDR3 length equals 17 residues. Germline CDR1 is SGHTA and CDR2 is FQGTGA. Trimming took off 0 bases at V and 8 bases at J, with 20 bases between the two ends. This CDR3 is CASSLTPSLAGDHEQFF. The CDR3 coding sequence is TGTGCCAGCAGCTTAACCCCATCTCTAGCAGGGGACCATGAGCAGTTCTTC.

The chain combines TRBV19 with TRBJ1-1; weak D call: TRBD1 (5 bases). Trimming shortened V by 1 base and J by 4 bases, and 16 bases separated the two germline ends. The CDR3 extends over 16 amino acids. CDR1 LNHDA and CDR2 SQIVND come from the germline V gene (reference sequence). The CDR3 region is CASSIGYRFEGTEAFF. CDR3 in DNA: TGTGCCAGTAGTATAGGGTACAGGTTCGAAGGCACTGAAGCTTTCTTT.

This clonotype was seen repeatedly, ten times or more. V and J are TRBV5-5 and TRBJ2-5, with TRBD2 identical over 10 bases. The CDR3 extends over 16 amino acids. The V gene's germline CDR1 is SGHKS and CDR2 YYEKEE (reference sequence). Trimming removed 0 bases from V and 2 bases from J; junction bases left unmatched: 4. The CDR3 coding sequence is TGTGCCAGCAGCTTGGGCCCAGCGGGGGGGCAAGAGACCCAGTACTTC. Protein sequence: CASSLGPAGGQETQYF.

This clonotype was recorded at least ten times. The rearrangement joins TRBV5-6 to TRBJ2-1, with D maybe TRBD1 (5 bases). Germline assignment: CDR1 SGHDT and CDR2 YYEEEE. V lost 2 bases and J lost 6, with 12 bases in between. The CDR3 is made up of 14 amino acids. The CDR3 DNA reads as TGTGCCAGCAGCTTACCCAGGGCGACCAATGAGCAGTTCTTC. Its protein product is CASSLPRATNEQFF.

This clonotype showed up many times. The rearrangement uses TRBV20-1 and TRBJ2-3, with D uncertain. Germline loops: CDR1 DFQATT, CDR2 SNEGSKA (reference sequence). Deletions cut 7 bases from V and 0 bases from J, with 11 bases between. The CDR3 loop spans 13 amino acids. Here the CDR3 DNA reads TGCAGTGTGGAAAAATCTAGCACAGATACGCAGTATTTT. It is translated as CSVEKSSTDTQYF.

This clonotype has ten or more counts. The gene calls are TRBV12-3 or TRBV12-4 and TRBJ2-1; TRBD2 agrees at 8 bases. This CDR3 comprises 16 residues. J lost 4 bases, V lost 6 bases, and 11 bases had no gene match. The CDR3 reads CASSPRTGGPYNEQFF. Written as DNA, the CDR3 is TGTGCCAGCAGCCCCCGAACGGGGGGGCCGTACAATGAGCAGTTCTTC.